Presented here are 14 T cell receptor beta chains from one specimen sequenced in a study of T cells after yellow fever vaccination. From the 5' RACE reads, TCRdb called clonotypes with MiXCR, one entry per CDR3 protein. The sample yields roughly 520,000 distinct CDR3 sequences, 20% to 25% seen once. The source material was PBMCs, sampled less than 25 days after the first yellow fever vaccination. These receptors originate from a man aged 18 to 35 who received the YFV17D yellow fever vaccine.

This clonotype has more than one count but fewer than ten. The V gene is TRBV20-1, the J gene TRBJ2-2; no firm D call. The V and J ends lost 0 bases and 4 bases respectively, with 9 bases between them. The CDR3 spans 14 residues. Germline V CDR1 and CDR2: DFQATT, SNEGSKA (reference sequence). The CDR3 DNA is TGCAGTGCTAGAGATCCACAGACCACCGGGGAGCTGTTTTTT. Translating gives CSARDPQTTGELFF.

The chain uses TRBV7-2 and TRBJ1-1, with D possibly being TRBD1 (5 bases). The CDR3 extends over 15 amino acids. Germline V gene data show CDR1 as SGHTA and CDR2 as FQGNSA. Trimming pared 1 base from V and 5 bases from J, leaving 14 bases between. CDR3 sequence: CASSLVVGGGTEAFF. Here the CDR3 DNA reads TGTGCCAGCAGCTTAGTGGTCGGGGGAGGGACTGAAGCTTTCTTT. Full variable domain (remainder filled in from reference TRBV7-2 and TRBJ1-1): GAGVSQSPSNKVTEKGKDVELRCDPISGHTALYWYRQSLGQGLEFLIYFQGNSAPDKSGLPSDRFSAERTGGSVSTLTIQRTQQEDSAVYLCASSLVVGGGTEAFFGQGTRLTVV.

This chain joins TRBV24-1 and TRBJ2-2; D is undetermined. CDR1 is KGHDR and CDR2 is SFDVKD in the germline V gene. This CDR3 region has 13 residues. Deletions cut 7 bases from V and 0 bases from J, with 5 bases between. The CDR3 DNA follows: TGTGCCACCAGCGTGGCGAACACCGGGGAGCTGTTTTTT. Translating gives CATSVANTGELFF.

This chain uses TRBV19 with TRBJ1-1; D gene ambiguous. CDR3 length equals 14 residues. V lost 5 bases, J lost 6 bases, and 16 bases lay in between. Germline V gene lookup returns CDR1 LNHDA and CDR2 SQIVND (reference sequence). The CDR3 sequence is CASSSGPLKAEAFF. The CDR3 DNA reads TGTGCCAGTAGTTCCGGGCCCCTGAAGGCTGAAGCTTTCTTT.

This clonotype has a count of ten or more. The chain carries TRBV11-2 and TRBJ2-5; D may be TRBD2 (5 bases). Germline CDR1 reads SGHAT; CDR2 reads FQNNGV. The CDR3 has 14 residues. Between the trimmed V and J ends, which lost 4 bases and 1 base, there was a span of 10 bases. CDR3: CASSWRTTQETQYF. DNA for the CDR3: TGTGCCAGCAGCTGGAGGACCACCCAAGAGACCCAGTACTTC.

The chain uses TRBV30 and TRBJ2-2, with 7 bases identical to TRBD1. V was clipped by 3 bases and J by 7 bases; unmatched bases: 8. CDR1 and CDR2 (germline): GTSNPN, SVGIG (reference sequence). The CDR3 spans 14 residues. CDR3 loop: CAWRGQVFGGELFF. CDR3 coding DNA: TGTGCCTGGAGAGGACAGGTTTTCGGCGGGGAGCTGTTTTTT.

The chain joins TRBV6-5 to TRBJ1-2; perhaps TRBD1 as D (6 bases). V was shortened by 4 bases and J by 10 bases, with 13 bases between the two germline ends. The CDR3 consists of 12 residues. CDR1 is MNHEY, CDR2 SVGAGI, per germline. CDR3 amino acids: CASSSQDRPYTF. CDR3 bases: TGTGCCAGCAGTTCCCAGGACAGACCCTACACCTTC.

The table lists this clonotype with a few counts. The CDR3 bases are TGCGCCAGCAGCCAAGATCGGGCAGCCCAAGAGACCCAGTACTTC. As protein: CASSQDRAAQETQYF. V and J are TRBV4-3 and TRBJ2-5; no definite D call. CDR1 LGHNA and CDR2 YSLEER come from the germline V gene. Trimming cost V 0 bases and J 1 base, with 9 bases left between them. The CDR3 contains 15 residues.

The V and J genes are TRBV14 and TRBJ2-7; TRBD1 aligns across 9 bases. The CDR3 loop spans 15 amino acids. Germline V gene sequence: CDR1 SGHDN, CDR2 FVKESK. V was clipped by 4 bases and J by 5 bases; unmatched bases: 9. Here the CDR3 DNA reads TGTGCCAGCAGCCCCACCGGGACAGGGTTCCACGAGCAGTACTTC. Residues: CASSPTGTGFHEQYF.

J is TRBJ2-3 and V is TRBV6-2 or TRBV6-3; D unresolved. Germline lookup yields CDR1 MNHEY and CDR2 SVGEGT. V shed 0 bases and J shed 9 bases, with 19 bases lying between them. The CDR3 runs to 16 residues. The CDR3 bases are TGTGCCAGCAGTTACTCCGTAACGATTGGTAGTATGACGCAGTATTTT. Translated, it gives CASSYSVTIGSMTQYF.

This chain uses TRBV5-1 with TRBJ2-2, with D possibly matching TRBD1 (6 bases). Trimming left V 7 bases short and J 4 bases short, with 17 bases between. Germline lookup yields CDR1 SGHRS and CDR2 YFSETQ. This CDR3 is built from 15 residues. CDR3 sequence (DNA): TGCGCCAGCTGCACAGGGCCTGGGGGCACCGGGGAGCTGTTTTTT. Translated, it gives CASCTGPGGTGELFF.

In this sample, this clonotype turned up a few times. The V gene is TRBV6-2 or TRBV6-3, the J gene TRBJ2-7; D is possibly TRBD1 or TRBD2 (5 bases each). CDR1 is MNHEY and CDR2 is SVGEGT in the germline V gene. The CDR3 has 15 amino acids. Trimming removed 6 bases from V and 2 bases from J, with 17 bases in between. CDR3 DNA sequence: TGTGCCAGCAGCTCTGACAGCACTAGGCCCTACGAGCAGTACTTC. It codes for CASSSDSTRPYEQYF.

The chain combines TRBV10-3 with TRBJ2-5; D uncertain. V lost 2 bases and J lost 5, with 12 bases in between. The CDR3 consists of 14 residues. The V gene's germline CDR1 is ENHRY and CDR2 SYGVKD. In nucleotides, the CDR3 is TGTGCCATCAGTGAGCGTAGCCCTGGGGAGACCCAGTACTTC. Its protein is CAISERSPGETQYF.

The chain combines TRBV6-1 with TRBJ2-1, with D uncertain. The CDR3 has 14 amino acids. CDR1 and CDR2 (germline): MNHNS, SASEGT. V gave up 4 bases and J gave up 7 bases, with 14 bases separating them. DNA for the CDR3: TGTGCCAGCAGTGGTGGTCGTAGGGCGAATGAGCAGTTCTTC. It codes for CASSGGRRANEQFF.